These 23 T cell receptor beta chains originate from one sample sequenced in a study of CD8 T cells in ankylosing spondylitis. Whole-study results and caveats: Blood of patients with ankylosing spondylitis appeared to be characterized by a TCR beta motif of seven or eight highly homologous variants.

TCRdb recomputed calls from the 5' RACE reads with MiXCR, one row per CDR3 protein. The sample has about 800,000 distinct CDR3 sequences, about 10% seen once. These receptors have no identified antigens. Sequencing was done on a sample of blood, either unsorted or a sorted T cell fraction (not recorded which). The receptors were gathered from a male donor with ankylosing spondylitis.

A note on this clonotype: Given the absence of the conserved phenylalanine or tryptophan at the CDR3 end, a read error is likely. The chain has TRBV11-3 and TRBJ2-3; D is possibly TRBD2 (5 bases). V was clipped by 5 bases and J by 1 base, with 10 bases between them. This CDR3 spans 14 amino acids. CDR1 and CDR2 from the germline V gene are SGHNT and YENEEA. The CDR3 region is CASSPDGGTDTQYI. The CDR3 DNA sequence: TGTGCCAGCAGCCCTGACGGGGGCACAGATACGCAGTATATT.

CDR3 amino acids: CSANRAAYSNQPQHF. The CDR3 bases are TGCAGTGCTAATAGGGCAGCCTATAGCAATCAGCCCCAGCATTTT. This sequence joins TRBV20-1 and TRBJ1-5, with unresolved D. The CDR3 has 15 amino acids. Deletions cut 4 bases from V and 0 bases from J, with 13 bases between. Germline V gene data show CDR1 as DFQATT and CDR2 as SNEGSKA (reference sequence).

J is TRBJ2-7 and V is TRBV12-3 or TRBV12-4, with D possibly being TRBD1 (5 bases). V lost 6 bases and J 9 bases, leaving 12 bases between the germline ends. This CDR3 is 11 amino acids long. The CDR3 protein is CASRQGYVQYF. Here the CDR3 DNA reads TGTGCCAGCAGGCAGGGTTATGTGCAGTACTTC.

This clonotype was counted a few times. The gene calls are TRBV7-9 and TRBJ1-2, with a weak D call TRBD1 (5 bases). This CDR3 comprises 13 residues. CDR1 and CDR2 (germline): SEHNR, FQNEAQ (reference sequence). The CDR3 region has the DNA TGTGCGACTCAGCCCGGGACGGTCTATGGCTACACCTTC. Encoded protein: CATQPGTVYGYTF.

About this clonotype itself: This may arise from a read error, as a much more abundant clone is one base away. This sequence joins TRBV5-5 and TRBJ1-1; 12 bases agree with TRBD1. Germline assignment: CDR1 SGHKS and CDR2 YYEKEE (reference sequence). With V trimmed by 3 bases and J by 4 bases, 7 bases remained unmatched. CDR3 size: 16 residues. The CDR3: CASSYGTGGRVTEAFF. In DNA form, the CDR3 reads TGTGCCAGCAGCTACGGGACAGGGGGCAGGGTCACTGAAGCTTTCTTT.

This clonotype has a handful of counts. The V and J genes are TRBV6-6 and TRBJ1-2; D remains ambiguous. The germline V and J ends were trimmed by 11 bases and 12 bases, with 13 bases remaining between them. The CDR3 contains 9 residues. Germline CDR1 reads MNHNY; CDR2 reads SVGAGI (reference sequence). CDR3 sequence reads: CAAGGHNTF. In DNA, the CDR3 is TGTGCCGCTGGCGGGCATAACACCTTC.

In its sample, this clonotype was seen a few times. This rearrangement joins TRBV6-5 to TRBJ2-6; D unclear. Trimming removed 3 bases from V and 0 bases from J, with 12 bases in between. CDR3 length: 17 residues. CDR1 and CDR2 from the germline V gene are MNHEY and SVGAGI. CDR3 protein: CASSYGYGDSGANVLTF. Written as DNA, the CDR3 is TGTGCCAGCAGTTATGGTTATGGTGACTCTGGGGCCAACGTCCTGACTTTC.

This clonotype was counted between two and nine times. V is TRBV20-1 and J is TRBJ1-5; a possible D gene is TRBD1 (6 bases). Per germline, CDR1 DFQATT and CDR2 SNEGSKA (reference sequence). V lost 3 bases to trimming and J lost 0 bases, with 12 bases between them. The CDR3 has 15 residues. CDR3 nucleotide sequence: TGCAGTGCTAGGGACAGCGGCTATAGCAATCAGCCCCAGCATTTT. Its translation is CSARDSGYSNQPQHF.

In this sample, this clonotype turned up a few times. V usage is TRBV29-1 and J usage is TRBJ1-1, with D possibly TRBD1 on 5 matching bases. V was clipped by 0 bases and J by 11 bases, with 22 bases between them. The CDR3 extends over 15 amino acids. The germline V gene has CDR1 SQVTM and CDR2 ANQGSEA. This CDR3 is CSVEDALGADERAFF. CDR3 DNA: TGCAGCGTTGAAGATGCTTTAGGGGCGGATGAGCGGGCTTTCTTT.

This chain links TRBV12-3 or TRBV12-4 with TRBJ2-1; D is unresolved. The CDR3 totals 13 residues. The V gene lost 2 bases and the J gene lost 5 bases, with 7 bases spanning the gap. CDR3 region: CASSLFLNNEQFF. The CDR3 DNA follows: TGTGCCAGCAGTTTATTCCTAAACAATGAGCAGTTCTTC.

The chain has TRBV11-3 and TRBJ2-5; D is unclear. Trimming pared 1 base from V and 3 bases from J, leaving 9 bases between. This CDR3 is 14 amino acids long. Per the germline V gene, CDR1 is SGHNT and CDR2 is YENEEA. The CDR3 region is CASSLGGPEETQYF. The CDR3 DNA follows: TGTGCCAGCAGCTTAGGAGGACCCGAAGAGACCCAGTACTTC.

The gene calls are TRBV4-2 and TRBJ2-1; 12 nucleotides align to TRBD2. The V gene's germline CDR1 is LGHNA and CDR2 YNFKEQ. V was pared by 3 bases and J by 9 bases, with 12 bases of the junction left unmatched. This CDR3 has 17 amino acids. DNA of the CDR3: TGTGCCAGCAGCCACCCACTAGCGGGGGGCAGGCTCGGTGAGCAGTTCTTC. Its protein product is CASSHPLAGGRLGEQFF.

This sequence joins TRBV29-1 and TRBJ2-4; 7 bases map to TRBD2. CDR1 and CDR2 from the germline V gene are SQVTM and ANQGSEA. The CDR3 sequence is 15 residues long. V lost 6 bases, J lost 1 base, and 9 bases stayed unmatched. The CDR3 spells CSVQEGLRAKNIQYF. The CDR3 DNA reads TGCAGCGTCCAGGAGGGACTACGGGCCAAAAACATTCAGTACTTC.

This clonotype was seen repeatedly, ten times or more. The chain has TRBV29-1 and TRBJ2-1, with TRBD1 matching over 7 bases. The V and J ends lost 7 bases and 1 base, in that order; junction bases with no gene match: 7. Germline CDR1 reads SQVTM; CDR2 reads ANQGSEA. This CDR3 region has 14 residues. Here the CDR3 reads CSGARDSSYNEQFF. CDR3 in DNA: TGCAGCGGTGCCCGGGACAGTTCCTACAATGAGCAGTTCTTC.

V and J are TRBV20-1 and TRBJ2-7, with 11 bases matching TRBD2. Germline CDR1 and CDR2: DFQATT and SNEGSKA (reference sequence). The V gene end was trimmed by 5 bases and the J gene end by 4 bases; junction bases not matched to a gene: 4. The CDR3 consists of 13 residues. DNA for the CDR3: TGCAGTGCTGGACTAGCGGGTCTATACGAGCAGTACTTC. Its protein product is CSAGLAGLYEQYF.

This sequence joins TRBV5-1 and TRBJ2-1; a possible D gene is TRBD2 (6 bases). The V end was cut by 3 bases, the J end by 0 bases, with 13 bases between. CDR1 is SGHRS, CDR2 YFSETQ, per germline. There are 16 residues in the CDR3. The CDR3 reads CASSSLAESSYNEQFF. In DNA form, the CDR3 reads TGCGCCAGCAGCTCCTTAGCGGAGAGCTCCTACAATGAGCAGTTCTTC. The whole variable domain, remainder taken from reference TRBV5-1 and TRBJ2-1, is KAGVTQTPRYLIKTRGQQVTLSCSPISGHRSVSWYQQTPGQGLQFLFEYFSETQRNKGNFPGRFSGRQFSNSRSEMNVSTLELGDSALYLCASSSLAESSYNEQFFGPGTRLTVL.

J is TRBJ1-2 and V is TRBV6-6, with D tentatively TRBD1 (5 bases). Between the trimmed V and J ends, which lost 8 bases and 8 bases, there was a span of 15 bases. This CDR3 has 12 amino acids. From germline, CDR1 is MNHNY and CDR2 SVGAGI (reference sequence). The CDR3 sequence is CASRRDPEGYTF. The CDR3 DNA is TGTGCCAGCCGACGGGACCCAGAGGGCTACACCTTC.

At least ten counts were recorded for this clonotype. The chain links TRBV7-8 to TRBJ2-7, with 8 bases matching TRBD1. CDR1 is SGHVS, CDR2 FQNEAQ, per germline. This CDR3 comprises 15 residues. The ends lost 5 bases at V and 4 bases at J; junction bases unmatched: 10. The CDR3 protein is CASSPTWDRLYEQYF. The CDR3 DNA sequence: TGTGCCAGCAGCCCGACTTGGGACAGGCTGTACGAGCAGTACTTC.

The table lists this clonotype with a few counts. CDR3 DNA sequence: TGCGCCAGCAGCTTGGAGGGAGCGGGAGGATGGAATGAGCAGTTCTTC. As protein: CASSLEGAGGWNEQFF. This rearrangement joins TRBV5-1 to TRBJ2-1, with TRBD2 matching over 9 bases. Germline V gene data show CDR1 as SGHRS and CDR2 as YFSETQ. The V gene end was trimmed by 0 bases and the J gene end by 7 bases; junction bases not matched to a gene: 8. The CDR3 consists of 16 residues.

V and J are TRBV20-1 and TRBJ2-7; D possibly corresponds to TRBD2 (5 bases). Germline V gene data show CDR1 as DFQATT and CDR2 as SNEGSKA (reference sequence). The ends were cut back, 3 bases at V and 0 bases at J, with 15 bases in the middle. This CDR3 region has 15 residues. This chain's CDR3 is CSASRSGITSYEQYF. The CDR3 coding sequence is TGCAGTGCTAGCCGGAGCGGAATCACCTCCTACGAGCAGTACTTC.

This clonotype was recorded at least ten times. The chain has TRBV20-1 and TRBJ1-2; D gene uncertain. V was shortened by 7 bases and J by 4 bases, with 16 bases between the two germline ends. The CDR3 is made up of 13 amino acids. The germline gives CDR1 DFQATT, CDR2 SNEGSKA (reference sequence). CDR3: CSVKIVPFYGYTF. The DNA of the CDR3 is TGCAGTGTCAAGATCGTACCCTTCTATGGCTACACCTTC.

The chain combines TRBV20-1 with TRBJ2-7; no firm D call. The CDR3 contains 14 residues. Trimming pared 4 bases from V and 0 bases from J, leaving 13 bases between. Germline values: CDR1 DFQATT, CDR2 SNEGSKA (reference sequence). CDR3 nucleotide sequence: TGCAGTGCTATGGACGCTATGAGCTCCTACGAGCAGTACTTC. Translated: CSAMDAMSSYEQYF.

This rearrangement joins TRBV20-1 to TRBJ2-1; 12 nucleotides agree with TRBD2. Losses at the gene ends were 0 bases for V and 5 bases for J; bases not matched to a gene: 17. CDR3 length: 20 residues. Per germline, CDR1 DFQATT and CDR2 SNEGSKA (reference sequence). CDR3 sequence: CSARDPLTSGRRKGDNEQFF. Here the CDR3 DNA reads TGCAGTGCTAGAGACCCCTTGACTAGCGGGAGACGAAAGGGAGACAATGAGCAGTTCTTC.